This T cell receptor beta chain appears in the sequencing data of a study of T-cell memory formation after mild COVID-19. The CDR3 spans 12 residues. V dropped 2 bases and J dropped 5 bases, with 7 bases sitting between them. Germline CDR1 is LGHNT and CDR2 is FRNRAP. TCRdb independently ran MiXCR on the 5' RACE reads; one entry per CDR3 protein. This sample carries a few hundred thousand distinct CDR3 sequences, roughly 8% of them seen once, and the ten largest clones take 22%. The J gene is TRBJ2-7, the V gene TRBV12-5; possible D gene TRBD2, 5 bases. The TCR originated in a man between 18 and 29 years old who had mild COVID-19 (a few samples of this study predate the infection). Cell type and time point are not known. The sample comprised PBMCs or a T cell subset sorted from them (not recorded which). The CDR3 nucleotides read TGTGCTAGTGGTTTGCTGGAGGACGAGCAGTACTTC. The encoded protein is CASGLLEDEQYF.